This TCR beta chain was captured in a study of blood T cell repertoires in COVID-19. Study background: The United States, Italy and Spain supplied acute and convalescent COVID-19 samples. T cells, B-cell-depleted T cells, or PBMCs provided the cDNA or gDNA that served as material.

The authors' processing: Nucleated cell number was recorded as an estimate derived from reference gene primer amplification. The table came from immunoSEQ multiplex PCR; TCRdb's copy has only in-frame clones and leaves some out. The V and J calls and the clone size are those of that table, but D and trimming were determined from the DNA. The data contain under 100,000 clones, approximately 84% of them seen just once; the ten biggest clones take up around 25%. From germline, CDR1 is SGHTA and CDR2 FQGNSA. This CDR3 is built from 15 residues. The trim removed 5 bases at V and 2 bases at J, leaving 7 bases unmatched.

Sequenced: peripheral blood. The origin of this receptor is an older man with active or convalescent COVID-19. The chain is built from TRBV7-2 and TRBJ2-5; 8 nucleotides match TRBD1. CDR3 sequence reads: CASSPNRGKQETQYF. The DNA for the CDR3 is TGTGCCAGCAGCCCCAACAGGGGGAAACAAGAGACCCAGTACTTC.